This T cell receptor beta chain was retrieved from a study of Ad26.COV2.S vaccination and SARS-CoV-2 variants. Study results and limitations: TCR breadth and depth estimates may have understated total T cell responses.

Stated treatment: 15 to 20 received Ad26.COV2.S at low or high dose, single or two shots; 5 received placebo; per-sample allocation not given. Sampling happened 63 days after the first vaccine or placebo injection. V was clipped by 4 bases and J by 3 bases; unmatched bases: 9. The CDR3 extends over 15 amino acids. Germline V lookup: CDR1 SGHNT, CDR2 YYREEE (reference sequence). As to this clone: Its matching antigen is unknown.

This table comes from immunoSEQ multiplex PCR, and its TCRdb copy is limited to in-frame clones, with some not included. Among 510,000 or so clones, around 85% were seen once, and the ten largest hold 13%. This TCR was sampled from a person aged 18-65 years who received the Ad26.COV2.S COVID-19 vaccine or a placebo. The rearrangement joins TRBV5-4 to TRBJ2-5; TRBD1 aligns across 7 bases. The sequences come from peripheral blood, collected in a trial of Ad26.COV2.S vaccine versus placebo. DNA for the CDR3: TGTGCCAGCAGCAAGGGGGAGACAGGGAAAGAGACCCAGTACTTC. Protein product: CASSKGETGKETQYF.